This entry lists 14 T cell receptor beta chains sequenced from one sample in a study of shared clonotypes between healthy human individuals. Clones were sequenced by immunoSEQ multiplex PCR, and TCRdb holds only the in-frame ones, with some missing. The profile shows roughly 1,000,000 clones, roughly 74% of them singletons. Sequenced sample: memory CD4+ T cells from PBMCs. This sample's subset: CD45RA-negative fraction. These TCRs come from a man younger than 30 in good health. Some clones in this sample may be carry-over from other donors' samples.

The CDR3 nucleotides are TGTGCCAGCAGTGCTATCGCTGAGCCCCAGCATTTT. This sequence encodes CASSAIAEPQHF. The genes are TRBV6-1 and TRBJ1-5; D ambiguous. V was trimmed by 4 bases and J by 8 bases, leaving 9 bases between them. Germline-derived CDR1 and CDR2 are MNHNS and SASEGT. The CDR3 runs 12 residues.

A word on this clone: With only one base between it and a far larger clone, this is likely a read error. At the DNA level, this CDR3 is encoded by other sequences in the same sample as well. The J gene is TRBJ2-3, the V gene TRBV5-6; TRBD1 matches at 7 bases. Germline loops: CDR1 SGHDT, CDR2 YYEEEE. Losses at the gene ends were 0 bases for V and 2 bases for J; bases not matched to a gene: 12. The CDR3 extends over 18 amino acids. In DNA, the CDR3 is TGTGCCAGCAGCTTGGACCGGACAGGCTGGCTTAACACAGATACGCAGTATTTT. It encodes CASSLDRTGWLNTDTQYF.

CDR3 in amino acids: CASSSFGQGGELFF. The CDR3, as DNA: TGTGCCAGCAGCTCATTCGGACAGGGCGGGGAGCTGTTTTTT. The chain couples TRBV7-2 to TRBJ2-2; 8 bases align to TRBD1. Per the germline V gene, CDR1 is SGHTA and CDR2 is FQGNSA. CDR3 length: 14 amino acids. The junction had 5 bases not matched to a gene; V was cut back by 4 bases and J by 7 bases.

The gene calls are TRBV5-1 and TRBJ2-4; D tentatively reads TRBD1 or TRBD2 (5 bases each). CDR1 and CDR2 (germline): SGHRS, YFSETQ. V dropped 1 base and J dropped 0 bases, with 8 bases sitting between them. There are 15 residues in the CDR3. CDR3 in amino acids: CASSLRDAAKNIQYF. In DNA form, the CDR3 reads TGCGCCAGCAGCTTGAGGGACGCAGCCAAAAACATTCAGTACTTC. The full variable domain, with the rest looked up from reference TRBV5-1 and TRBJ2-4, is KAGVTQTPRYLIKTRGQQVTLSCSPISGHRSVSWYQQTPGQGLQFLFEYFSETQRNKGNFPGRFSGRQFSNSRSEMNVSTLELGDSALYLCASSLRDAAKNIQYFGAGTRLSVL.

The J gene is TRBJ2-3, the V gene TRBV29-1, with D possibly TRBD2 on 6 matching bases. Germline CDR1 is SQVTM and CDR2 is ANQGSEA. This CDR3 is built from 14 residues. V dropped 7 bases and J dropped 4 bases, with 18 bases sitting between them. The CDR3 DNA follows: TGCAGCGCTGCGGACCTTGCGGGATCAGATACGCAGTATTTT. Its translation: CSAADLAGSDTQYF.

The CDR3 here is CASSRNSYEQYF. The CDR3 bases are TGTGCCAGCAGCCGGAACTCGTACGAGCAGTACTTC. J is TRBJ2-7 and V is TRBV5-4; D unclear. Trimming left V 4 bases short and J 4 bases short, with 9 bases between. The CDR3 contains 12 residues. The V gene's germline CDR1 is SGHNT and CDR2 YYREEE (reference sequence).

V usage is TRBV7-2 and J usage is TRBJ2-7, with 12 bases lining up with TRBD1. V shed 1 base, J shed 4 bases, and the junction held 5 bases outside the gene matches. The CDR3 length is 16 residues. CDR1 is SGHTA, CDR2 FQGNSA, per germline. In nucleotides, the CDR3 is TGTGCCAGCAGCTTAGTGGGACAGGGGGCAAGTTACGAGCAGTACTTC. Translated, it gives CASSLVGQGASYEQYF.

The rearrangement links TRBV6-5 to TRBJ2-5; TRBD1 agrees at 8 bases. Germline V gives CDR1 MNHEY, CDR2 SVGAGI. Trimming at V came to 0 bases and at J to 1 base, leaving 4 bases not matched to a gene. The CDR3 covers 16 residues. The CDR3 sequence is CASSYSNGQGQETQYF. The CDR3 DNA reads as TGTGCCAGCAGTTACTCGAACGGACAGGGCCAAGAGACCCAGTACTTC.

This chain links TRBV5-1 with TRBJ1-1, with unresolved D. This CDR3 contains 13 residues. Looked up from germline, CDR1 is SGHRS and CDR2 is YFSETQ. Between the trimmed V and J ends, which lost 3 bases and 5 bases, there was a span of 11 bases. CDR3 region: CASSWGVGTEAFF. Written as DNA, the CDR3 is TGCGCCAGCAGCTGGGGTGTCGGGACTGAAGCTTTCTTT. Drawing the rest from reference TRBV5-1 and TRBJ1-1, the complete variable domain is KAGVTQTPRYLIKTRGQQVTLSCSPISGHRSVSWYQQTPGQGLQFLFEYFSETQRNKGNFPGRFSGRQFSNSRSEMNVSTLELGDSALYLCASSWGVGTEAFFGQGTRLTVV.

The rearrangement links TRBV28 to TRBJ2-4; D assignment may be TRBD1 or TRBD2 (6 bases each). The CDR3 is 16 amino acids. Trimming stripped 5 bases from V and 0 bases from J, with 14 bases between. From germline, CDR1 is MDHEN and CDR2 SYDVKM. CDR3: CASSRTGALAKNIQYF. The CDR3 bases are TGTGCCAGCAGTCGAACGGGGGCACTAGCCAAAAACATTCAGTACTTC. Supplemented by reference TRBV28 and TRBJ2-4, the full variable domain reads DVKVTQSSRYLVKRTGEKVFLECVQDMDHENMFWYRQDPGLGLRLIYFSYDVKMKEKGDIPEGYSVSREKKERFSLILESASTNQTSMYLCASSRTGALAKNIQYFGAGTRLSVL.

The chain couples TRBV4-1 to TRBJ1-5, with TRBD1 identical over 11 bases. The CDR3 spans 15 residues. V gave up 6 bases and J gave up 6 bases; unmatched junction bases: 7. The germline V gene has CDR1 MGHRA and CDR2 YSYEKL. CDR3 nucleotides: TGCGCCAGCAGTTCGGACAGGGGGCTAGGTCAGCCCCAGCATTTT. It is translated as CASSSDRGLGQPQHF.

The CDR3 spells CASSSGVEIAYEQYF. The CDR3, as DNA: TGTGCCAGCAGCTCCGGGGTGGAGATAGCCTACGAGCAGTACTTC. The chain joins TRBV5-6 to TRBJ2-7; D is perhaps TRBD2 (5 bases). The germline V and J ends were trimmed by 3 bases and 2 bases, with 15 bases remaining between them. Germline loops: CDR1 SGHDT, CDR2 YYEEEE. The CDR3 has 15 residues.

The CDR3 loop is CASSFTAYGYTF. CDR3 in DNA: TGTGCCAGCAGTTTCACAGCCTATGGCTACACCTTC. V usage is TRBV28 and J usage is TRBJ1-2; D remains unclear. From germline, CDR1 is MDHEN and CDR2 SYDVKM. The CDR3 covers 12 residues. The ends were cut back, 3 bases at V and 4 bases at J, with 6 bases in the middle.

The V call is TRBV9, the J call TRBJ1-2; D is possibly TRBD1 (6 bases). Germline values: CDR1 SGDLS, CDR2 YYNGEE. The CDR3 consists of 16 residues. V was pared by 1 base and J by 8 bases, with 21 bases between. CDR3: CASSVLPPGGLGGYTF. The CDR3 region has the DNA TGTGCCAGCAGCGTACTGCCCCCGGGGGGGCTTGGGGGCTACACCTTC.